The T cell receptor beta chain described here comes from a study of T cell repertoires in cytomegalovirus infection. Whole-study findings and limits: The cumulative frequency of public TCR beta families distinguished individuals who carried CMV together with the relevant HLA.

This clonotype was found many times. The antigen remains undetermined. TCRdb redid the calling of the reads with MiXCR, one entry per CDR3 protein. The sample shows about 700,000 distinct CDR3 sequences, roughly 30% of them seen only once. The CDR3 is 15 amino acids. V dropped 1 base and J dropped 0 bases, with 9 bases sitting between them. Germline CDR1 is SGHTA and CDR2 is FQGNSA. The genes are TRBV7-2 and TRBJ1-2; the D gene is possibly TRBD1 (5 bases). Specimen: cultured PBMCs, collected from culture after CMV antigen stimulation. This sequence originates from a human donor in good health (CMV status not recorded). Some clones in this sample may be carry-over from other donors' samples. The CDR3 reads CASSLGQSANYGYTF. DNA of the CDR3: TGTGCCAGCAGCTTAGGACAGTCAGCTAACTATGGCTACACCTTC.